The next 3 T cell receptor beta chains were all read from a single sample in a study of T cells in Graves' hyperthyroidism and ophthalmopathy. Amplified regions were TCR beta CDR3 sequences from RNA transcripts. An initial round of RT-PCR targeting the TCR CDR3 relied on the HTBI primer set. TCRdb analysed the multiplex PCR reads with MiXCR anew, one entry per CDR3 protein. This table holds 350,000 to 400,000 distinct CDR3 sequences, about 15% found once. The specimen sequenced was blood. The origin of the receptors is a woman aged 55-70 years with Graves' hyperthyroidism.

This clonotype was detected ten times or more. CDR3 nucleotide sequence: TGTGCCAGCAGTCCGCGGACGGGCTACGAGCAGTACTTC. It specifies CASSPRTGYEQYF. V gene TRBV28 combines with J gene TRBJ2-7; no clear D gene. Trimming left V 5 bases short and J 3 bases short, with 11 bases between. The CDR3 length is 13 residues. Germline loops: CDR1 MDHEN, CDR2 SYDVKM. Together with reference TRBV28 and TRBJ2-7, the CDR3 gives the full variable domain: DVKVTQSSRYLVKRTGEKVFLECVQDMDHENMFWYRQDPGLGLRLIYFSYDVKMKEKGDIPEGYSVSREKKERFSLILESASTNQTSMYLCASSPRTGYEQYFGPGTRLTVT.

This chain connects TRBV4-1 to TRBJ2-2, with 12 bases aligning to TRBD2. V was clipped by 4 bases and J by 1 base; unmatched bases: 7. The germline V gene has CDR1 MGHRA and CDR2 YSYEKL. The CDR3 has 18 amino acids. CDR3 protein: CASSPLGLAGQNTGELFF. As DNA, the CDR3 is TGCGCCAGCAGCCCCCTAGGACTAGCGGGACAGAACACCGGGGAGCTGTTTTTT.

This clonotype was picked up many times. The gene calls are TRBV6-1 and TRBJ1-2; 8 bases line up with TRBD1. The CDR3 runs to 15 residues. Looked up from germline, CDR1 is MNHNS and CDR2 is SASEGT. J was trimmed by 1 base and V by 6 bases; bases with no gene match: 7. Here the CDR3 DNA reads TGTGCCAGCAGCTCAGGGACAGGCCTTAACTATGGCTACACCTTC. Residues: CASSSGTGLNYGYTF.